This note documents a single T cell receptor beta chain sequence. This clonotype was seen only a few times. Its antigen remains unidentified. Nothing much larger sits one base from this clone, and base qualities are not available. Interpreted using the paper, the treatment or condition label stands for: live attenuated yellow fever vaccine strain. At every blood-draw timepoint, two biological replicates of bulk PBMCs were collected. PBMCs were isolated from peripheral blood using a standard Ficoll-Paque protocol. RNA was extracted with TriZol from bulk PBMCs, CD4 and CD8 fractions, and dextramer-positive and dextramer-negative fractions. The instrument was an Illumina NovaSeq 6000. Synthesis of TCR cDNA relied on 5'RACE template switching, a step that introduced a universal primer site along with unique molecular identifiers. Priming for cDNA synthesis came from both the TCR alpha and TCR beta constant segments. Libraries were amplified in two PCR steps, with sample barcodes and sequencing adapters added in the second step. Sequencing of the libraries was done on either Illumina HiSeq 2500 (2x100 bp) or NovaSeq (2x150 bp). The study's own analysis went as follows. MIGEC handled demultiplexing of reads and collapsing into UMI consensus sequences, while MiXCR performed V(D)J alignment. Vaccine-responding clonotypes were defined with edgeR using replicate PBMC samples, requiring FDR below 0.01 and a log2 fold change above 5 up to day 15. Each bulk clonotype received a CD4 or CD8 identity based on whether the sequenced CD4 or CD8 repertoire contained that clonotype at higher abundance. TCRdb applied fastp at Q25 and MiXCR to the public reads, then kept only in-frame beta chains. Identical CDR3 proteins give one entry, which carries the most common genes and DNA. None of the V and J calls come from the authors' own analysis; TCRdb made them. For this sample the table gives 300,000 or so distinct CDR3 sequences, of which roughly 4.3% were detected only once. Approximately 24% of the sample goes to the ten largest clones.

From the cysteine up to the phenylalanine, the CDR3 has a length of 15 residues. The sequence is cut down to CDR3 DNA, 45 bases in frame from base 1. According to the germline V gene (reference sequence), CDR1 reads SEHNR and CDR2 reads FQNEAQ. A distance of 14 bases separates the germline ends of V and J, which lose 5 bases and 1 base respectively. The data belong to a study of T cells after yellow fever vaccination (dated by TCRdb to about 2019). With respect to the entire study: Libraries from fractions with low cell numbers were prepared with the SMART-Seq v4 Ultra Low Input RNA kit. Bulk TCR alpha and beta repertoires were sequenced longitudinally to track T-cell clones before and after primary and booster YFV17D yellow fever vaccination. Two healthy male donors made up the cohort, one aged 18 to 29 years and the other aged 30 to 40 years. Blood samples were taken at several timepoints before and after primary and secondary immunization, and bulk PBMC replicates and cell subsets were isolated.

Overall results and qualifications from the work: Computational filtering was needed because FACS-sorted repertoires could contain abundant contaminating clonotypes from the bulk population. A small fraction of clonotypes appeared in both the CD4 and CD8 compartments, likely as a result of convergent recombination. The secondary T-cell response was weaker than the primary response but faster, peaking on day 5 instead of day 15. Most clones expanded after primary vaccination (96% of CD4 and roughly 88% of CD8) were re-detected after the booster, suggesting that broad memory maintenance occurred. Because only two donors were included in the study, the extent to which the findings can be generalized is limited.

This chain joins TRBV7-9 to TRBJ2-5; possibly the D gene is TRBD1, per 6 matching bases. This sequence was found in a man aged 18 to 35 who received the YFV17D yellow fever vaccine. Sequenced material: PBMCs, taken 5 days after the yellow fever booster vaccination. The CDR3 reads CASSTQGIGQETQYF. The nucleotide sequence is TGTGCCAGCAGCACCCAGGGGATTGGCCAAGAGACCCAGTACTTC.